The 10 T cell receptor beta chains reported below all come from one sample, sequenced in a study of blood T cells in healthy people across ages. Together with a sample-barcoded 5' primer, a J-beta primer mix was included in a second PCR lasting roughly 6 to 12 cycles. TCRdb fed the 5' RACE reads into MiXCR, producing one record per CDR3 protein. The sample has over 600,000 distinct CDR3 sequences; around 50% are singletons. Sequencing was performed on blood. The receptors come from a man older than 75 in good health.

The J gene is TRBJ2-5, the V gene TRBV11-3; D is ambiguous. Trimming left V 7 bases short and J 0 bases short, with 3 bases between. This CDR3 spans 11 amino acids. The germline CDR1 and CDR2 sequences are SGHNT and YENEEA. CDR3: CASMNQETQYF. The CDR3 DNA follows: TGTGCCAGCATGAACCAAGAGACCCAGTACTTC.

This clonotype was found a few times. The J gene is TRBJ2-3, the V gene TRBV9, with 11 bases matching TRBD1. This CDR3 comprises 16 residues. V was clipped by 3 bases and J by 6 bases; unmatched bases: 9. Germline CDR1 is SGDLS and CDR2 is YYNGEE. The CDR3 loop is CASSGGTGGNLDTQYF. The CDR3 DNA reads TGTGCCAGCAGCGGCGGGACAGGGGGTAACCTTGATACGCAGTATTTT.

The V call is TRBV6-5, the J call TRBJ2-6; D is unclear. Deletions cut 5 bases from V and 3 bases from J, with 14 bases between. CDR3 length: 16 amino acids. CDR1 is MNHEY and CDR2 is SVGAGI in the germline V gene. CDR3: CASSPFSSYGANVLTF. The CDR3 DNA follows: TGTGCCAGCAGTCCTTTCAGCTCGTATGGGGCCAACGTCCTGACTTTC.

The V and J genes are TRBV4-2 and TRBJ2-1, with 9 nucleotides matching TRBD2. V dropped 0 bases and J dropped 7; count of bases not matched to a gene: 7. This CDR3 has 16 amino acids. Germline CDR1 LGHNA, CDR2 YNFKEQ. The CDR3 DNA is TGTGCCAGCAGCCAAGATCTAGCGGGGAATAATAATGAGCAGTTCTTC. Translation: CASSQDLAGNNNEQFF.

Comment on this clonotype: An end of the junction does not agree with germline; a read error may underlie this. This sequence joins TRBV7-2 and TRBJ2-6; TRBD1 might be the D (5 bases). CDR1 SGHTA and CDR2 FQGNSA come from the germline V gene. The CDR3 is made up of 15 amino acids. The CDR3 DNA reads TGTGCCGGCAGCTTAGGGGAATCTGGGGCCAACGTCCTGACTTTC. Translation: CAGSLGESGANVLTF.

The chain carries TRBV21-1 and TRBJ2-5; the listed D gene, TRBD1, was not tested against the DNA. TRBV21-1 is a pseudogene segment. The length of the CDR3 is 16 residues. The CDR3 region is CASSKVGETGRGTQYF. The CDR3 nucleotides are TGTGCCAGCAGCAAAGTGGGGGAGACAGGGCGGGGGACCCAGTACTTC.

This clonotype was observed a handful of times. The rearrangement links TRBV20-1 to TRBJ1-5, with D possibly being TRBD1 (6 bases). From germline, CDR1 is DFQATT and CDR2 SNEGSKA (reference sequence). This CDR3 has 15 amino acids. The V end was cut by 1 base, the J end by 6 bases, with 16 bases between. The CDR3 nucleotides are TGCAGTGCTAGAGCCCCAGGGCAGGGGTTTCAGCCCCAGCATTTT. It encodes CSARAPGQGFQPQHF.

DNA for the CDR3: TGTGCCAGCAGTTTTCGGGGGGCTGAAGCTTTCTTT. The encoded protein is CASSFRGAEAFF. The chain uses TRBV27 and TRBJ1-1; D may be TRBD1 (5 bases). Germline V CDR1 and CDR2: MNHEY, SMNVEV (reference sequence). The CDR3 spans 12 residues. The V gene lost 3 bases and the J gene lost 6 bases, with 8 bases spanning the gap.

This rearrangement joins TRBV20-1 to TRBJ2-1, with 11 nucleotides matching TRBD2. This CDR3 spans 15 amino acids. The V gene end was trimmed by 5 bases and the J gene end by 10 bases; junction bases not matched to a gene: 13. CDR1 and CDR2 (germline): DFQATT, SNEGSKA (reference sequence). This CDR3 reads CSAEKGLAEDYEQFF. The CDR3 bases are TGCAGTGCTGAGAAGGGACTAGCGGAAGACTACGAGCAGTTCTTC.

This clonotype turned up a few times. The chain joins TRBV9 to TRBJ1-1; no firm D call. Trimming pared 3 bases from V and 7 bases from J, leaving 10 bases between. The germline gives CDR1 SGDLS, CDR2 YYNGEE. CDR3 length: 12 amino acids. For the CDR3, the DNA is TGTGCCAGCAGCGGCCTTGAGGTTGAAGCTTTCTTT. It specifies CASSGLEVEAFF.